This T cell receptor (beta chain) was sequenced in a study of neoadjuvant nivolumab and ipilimumab in lung cancer. Overall study results and limits: Higher pretherapy blood TCR richness went with higher resected-tumor richness.

The method was immunoSEQ multiplex PCR; TCRdb's version includes in-frame clones alone and lacks a portion of them. The sample lists about 27,000 clones, 76% seen once, with around a sixth in the top ten. The V end was cut by 0 bases, the J end by 0 bases, with 5 bases between. CDR3 length equals 14 residues. Germline CDR1 reads MNHEY; CDR2 reads SVGAGI. Comment on this clone: Its antigen is not identified.

This sequence originates from an adult with non-small cell lung cancer. The chain employs TRBV6-5 and TRBJ1-2; D is undetermined. The sample was tumor tissue, taken after neoadjuvant nivolumab, alone or with ipilimumab, at or shortly before surgery. The CDR3 DNA reads as TGTGCCAGCAGTTACTCTGGTCCTAACTATGGCTACACCTTC. As protein: CASSYSGPNYGYTF.